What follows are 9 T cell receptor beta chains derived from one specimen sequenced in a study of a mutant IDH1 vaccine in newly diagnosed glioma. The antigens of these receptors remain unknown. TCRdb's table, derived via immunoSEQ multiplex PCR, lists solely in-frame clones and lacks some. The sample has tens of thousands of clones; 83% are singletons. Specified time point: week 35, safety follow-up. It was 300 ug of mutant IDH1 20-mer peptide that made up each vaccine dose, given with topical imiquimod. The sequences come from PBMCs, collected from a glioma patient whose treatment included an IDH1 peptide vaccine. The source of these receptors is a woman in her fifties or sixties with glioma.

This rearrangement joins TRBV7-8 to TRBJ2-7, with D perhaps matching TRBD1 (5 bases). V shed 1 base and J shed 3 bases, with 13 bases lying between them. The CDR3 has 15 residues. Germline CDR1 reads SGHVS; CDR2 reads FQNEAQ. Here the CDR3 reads CASSLVPAQGYEQYF. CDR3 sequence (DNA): TGTGCCAGCAGCTTAGTACCGGCTCAGGGCTACGAGCAGTACTTC.

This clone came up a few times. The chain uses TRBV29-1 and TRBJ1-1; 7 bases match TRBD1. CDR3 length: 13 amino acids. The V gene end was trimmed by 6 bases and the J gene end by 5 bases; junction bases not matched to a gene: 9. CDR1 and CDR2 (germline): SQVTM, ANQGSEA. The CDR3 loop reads CSVQEGATTEAFF. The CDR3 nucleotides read TGCAGCGTCCAGGAGGGGGCGACGACTGAAGCTTTCTTT. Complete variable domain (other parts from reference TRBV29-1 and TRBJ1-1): SAVISQKPSRDICQRGTSLTIQCQVDSQVTMMFWYRQQPGQSLTLIATANQGSEATYESGFVIDKFPISRPNLTFSTLTVSNMSPEDSSIYLCSVQEGATTEAFFGQGTRLTVV.

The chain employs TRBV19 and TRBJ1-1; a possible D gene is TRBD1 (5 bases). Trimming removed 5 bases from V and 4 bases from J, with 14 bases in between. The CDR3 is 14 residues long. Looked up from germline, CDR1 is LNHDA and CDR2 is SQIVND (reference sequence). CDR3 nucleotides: TGTGCCAGTAGTGATATCAGGGAGGGCACTGAAGCTTTCTTT. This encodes CASSDIREGTEAFF. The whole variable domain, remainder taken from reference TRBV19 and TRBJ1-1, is DGGITQSPKYLFRKEGQNVTLSCEQNLNHDAMYWYRQDPGQGLRLIYYSQIVNDFQKGDIAEGYSVSREKKESFPLTVTSAQKNPTAFYLCASSDIREGTEAFFGQGTRLTVV.

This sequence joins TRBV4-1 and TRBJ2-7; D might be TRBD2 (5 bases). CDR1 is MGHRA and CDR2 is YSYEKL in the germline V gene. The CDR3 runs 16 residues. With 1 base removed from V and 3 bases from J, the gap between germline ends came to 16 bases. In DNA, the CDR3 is TGCGCCAGCAGCCAAGTTCCAGCGGCGCCCTTCTACGAGCAGTACTTC. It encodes CASSQVPAAPFYEQYF.

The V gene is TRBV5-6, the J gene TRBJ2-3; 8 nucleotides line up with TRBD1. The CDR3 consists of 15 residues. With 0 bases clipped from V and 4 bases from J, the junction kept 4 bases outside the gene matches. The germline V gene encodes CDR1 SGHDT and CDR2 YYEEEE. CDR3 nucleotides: TGTGCCAGCAGCTTGGGGACAGGGTTGGCAGATACGCAGTATTTT. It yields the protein CASSLGTGLADTQYF.

The CDR3 DNA reads TGCGCCAGCAGCTCGGCGGGACTTACAGGGTCACAGTACTTC. Its protein product is CASSSAGLTGSQYF. The chain has TRBV5-1 and TRBJ2-5; D may be TRBD1 or TRBD2 (6 bases each). The CDR3 is 14 amino acids. CDR1 and CDR2 from the germline V gene are SGHRS and YFSETQ. V lost 3 bases to trimming and J lost 11 bases, with 20 bases between them.

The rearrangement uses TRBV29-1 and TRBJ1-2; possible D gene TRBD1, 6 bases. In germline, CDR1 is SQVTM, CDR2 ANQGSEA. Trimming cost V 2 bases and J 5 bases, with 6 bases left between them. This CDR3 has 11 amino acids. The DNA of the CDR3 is TGCAGCGTTGAACAGGGGTATGGCTACACCTTC. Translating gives CSVEQGYGYTF.

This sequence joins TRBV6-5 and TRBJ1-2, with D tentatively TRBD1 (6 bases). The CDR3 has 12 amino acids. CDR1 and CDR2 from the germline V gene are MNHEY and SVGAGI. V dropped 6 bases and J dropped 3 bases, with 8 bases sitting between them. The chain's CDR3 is CASRRTDYGYTF. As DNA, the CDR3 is TGTGCCAGCAGACGGACAGACTATGGCTACACCTTC.

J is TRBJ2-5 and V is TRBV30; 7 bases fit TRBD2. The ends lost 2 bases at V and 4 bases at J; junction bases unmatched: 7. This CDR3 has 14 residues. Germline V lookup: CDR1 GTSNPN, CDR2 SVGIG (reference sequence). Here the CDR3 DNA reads TGTGCCTGGAGTCCAGGACTAGAAGTAGAGACCCAGTACTTC. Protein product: CAWSPGLEVETQYF.